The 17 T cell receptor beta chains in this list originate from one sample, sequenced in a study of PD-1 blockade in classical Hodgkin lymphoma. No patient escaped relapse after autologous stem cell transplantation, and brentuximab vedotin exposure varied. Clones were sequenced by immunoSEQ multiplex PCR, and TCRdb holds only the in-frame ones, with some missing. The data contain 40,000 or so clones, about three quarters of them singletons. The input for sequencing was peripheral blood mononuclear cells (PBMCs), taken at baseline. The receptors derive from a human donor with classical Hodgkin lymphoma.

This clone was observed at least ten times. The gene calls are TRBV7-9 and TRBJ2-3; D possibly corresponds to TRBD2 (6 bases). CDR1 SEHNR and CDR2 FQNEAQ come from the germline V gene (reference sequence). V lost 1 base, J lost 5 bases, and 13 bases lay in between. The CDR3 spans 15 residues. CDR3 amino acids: CASSLESGRVDTQYF. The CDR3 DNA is TGTGCCAGCAGCTTAGAGTCCGGGAGAGTAGATACGCAGTATTTT.

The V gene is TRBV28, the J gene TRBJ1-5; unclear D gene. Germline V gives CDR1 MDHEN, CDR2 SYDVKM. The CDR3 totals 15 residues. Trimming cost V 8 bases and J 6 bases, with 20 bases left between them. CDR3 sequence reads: CASRPRATRIQPQHF. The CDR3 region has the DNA TGTGCCAGCCGTCCCCGGGCCACCCGAATTCAGCCCCAGCATTTT.

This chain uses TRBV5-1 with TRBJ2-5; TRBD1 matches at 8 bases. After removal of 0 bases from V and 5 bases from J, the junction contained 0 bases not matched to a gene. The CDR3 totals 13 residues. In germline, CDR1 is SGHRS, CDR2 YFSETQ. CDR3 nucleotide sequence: TGCGCCAGCAGCTTGGGGACAGGGGAGACCCAGTACTTC. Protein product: CASSLGTGETQYF.

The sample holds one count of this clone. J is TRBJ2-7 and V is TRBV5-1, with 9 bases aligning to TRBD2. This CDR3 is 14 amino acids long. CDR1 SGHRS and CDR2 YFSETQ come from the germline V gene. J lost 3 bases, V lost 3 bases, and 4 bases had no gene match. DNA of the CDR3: TGCGCCAGCAGCTGGGGGACTAGCTACTACGAGCAGTACTTC. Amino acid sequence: CASSWGTSYYEQYF.

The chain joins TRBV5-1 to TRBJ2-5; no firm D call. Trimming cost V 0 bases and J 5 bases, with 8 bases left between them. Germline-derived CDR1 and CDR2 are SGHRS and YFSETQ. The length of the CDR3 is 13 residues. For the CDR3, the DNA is TGCGCCAGCAGCTTGGGCCAAGGCGAGACCCAGTACTTC. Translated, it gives CASSLGQGETQYF.

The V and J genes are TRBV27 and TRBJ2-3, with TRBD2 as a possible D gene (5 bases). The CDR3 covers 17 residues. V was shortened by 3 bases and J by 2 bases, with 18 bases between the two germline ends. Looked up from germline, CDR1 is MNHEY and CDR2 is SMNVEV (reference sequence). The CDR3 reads CASSFGIPDLNTDTQYF. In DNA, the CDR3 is TGTGCCAGCAGTTTCGGTATCCCGGACTTAAACACAGATACGCAGTATTTT.

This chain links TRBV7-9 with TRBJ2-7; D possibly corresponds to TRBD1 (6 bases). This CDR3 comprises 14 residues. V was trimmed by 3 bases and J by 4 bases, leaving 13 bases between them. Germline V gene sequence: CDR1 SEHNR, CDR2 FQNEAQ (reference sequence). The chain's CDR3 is CASSLKGERYEQYF. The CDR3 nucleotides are TGTGCCAGCAGCTTGAAGGGGGAGAGATACGAGCAGTACTTC.

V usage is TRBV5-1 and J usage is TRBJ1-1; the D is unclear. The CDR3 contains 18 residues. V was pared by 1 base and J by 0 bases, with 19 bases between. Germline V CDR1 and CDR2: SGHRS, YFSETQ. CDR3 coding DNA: TGCGCCAGCAGCTTGAGGCCTTACGCCGCGGGGATGAACACTGAAGCTTTCTTT. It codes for CASSLRPYAAGMNTEAFF.

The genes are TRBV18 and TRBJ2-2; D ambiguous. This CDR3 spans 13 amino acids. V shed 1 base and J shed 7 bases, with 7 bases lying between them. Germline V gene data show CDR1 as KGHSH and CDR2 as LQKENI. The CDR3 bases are TGTGCCAGCTCACCACAGGCTGGCGGGGAGCTGTTTTTT. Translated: CASSPQAGGELFF.

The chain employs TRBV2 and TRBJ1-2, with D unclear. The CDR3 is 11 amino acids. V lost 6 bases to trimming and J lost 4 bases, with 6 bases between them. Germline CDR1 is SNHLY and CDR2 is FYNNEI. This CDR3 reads CASSEVYGYTF. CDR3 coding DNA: TGTGCCAGCAGCGAGGTCTATGGCTACACCTTC.

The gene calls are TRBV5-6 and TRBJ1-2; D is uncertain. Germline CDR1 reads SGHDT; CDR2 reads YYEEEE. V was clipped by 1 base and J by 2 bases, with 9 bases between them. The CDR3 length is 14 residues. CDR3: CASSLIGANYGYTF. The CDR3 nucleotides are TGTGCCAGCAGCTTGATAGGCGCAAACTATGGCTACACCTTC.

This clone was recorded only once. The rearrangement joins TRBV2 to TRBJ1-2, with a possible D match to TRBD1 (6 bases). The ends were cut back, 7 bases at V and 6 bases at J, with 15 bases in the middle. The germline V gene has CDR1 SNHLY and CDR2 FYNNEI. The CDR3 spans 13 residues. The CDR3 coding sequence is TGTGCCAGCAACCTAGGGGGTGTACATGGCTACACCTTC. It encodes CASNLGGVHGYTF.

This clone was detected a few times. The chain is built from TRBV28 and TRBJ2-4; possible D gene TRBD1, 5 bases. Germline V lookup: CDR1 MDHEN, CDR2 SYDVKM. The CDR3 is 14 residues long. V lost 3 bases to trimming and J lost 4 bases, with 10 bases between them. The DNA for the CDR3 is TGTGCCAGCAGTTTTAACCAGGGAAAAAACATTCAGTACTTC. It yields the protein CASSFNQGKNIQYF.

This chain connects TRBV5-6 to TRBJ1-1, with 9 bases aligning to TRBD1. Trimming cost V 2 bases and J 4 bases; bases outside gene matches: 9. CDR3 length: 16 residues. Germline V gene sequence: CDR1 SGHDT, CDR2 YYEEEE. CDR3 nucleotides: TGTGCCAGCAGCTTTTTGGACAGGGGATCGGGCACTGAAGCTTTCTTT. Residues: CASSFLDRGSGTEAFF.

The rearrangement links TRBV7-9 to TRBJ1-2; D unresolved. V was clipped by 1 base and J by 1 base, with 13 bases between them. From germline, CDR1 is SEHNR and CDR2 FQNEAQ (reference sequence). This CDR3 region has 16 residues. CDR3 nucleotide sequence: TGTGCCAGCAGCTTAGGTGTCGTTGGCAGTAACTATGGCTACACCTTC. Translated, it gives CASSLGVVGSNYGYTF. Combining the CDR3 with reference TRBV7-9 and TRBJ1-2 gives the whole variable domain DTGVSQNPRHKITKRGQNVTFRCDPISEHNRLYWYRQTLGQGPEFLTYFQNEAQLEKSRLLSDRFSAERPKGSFSTLEIQRTEQGDSAMYLCASSLGVVGSNYGYTFGSGTRLTVV.

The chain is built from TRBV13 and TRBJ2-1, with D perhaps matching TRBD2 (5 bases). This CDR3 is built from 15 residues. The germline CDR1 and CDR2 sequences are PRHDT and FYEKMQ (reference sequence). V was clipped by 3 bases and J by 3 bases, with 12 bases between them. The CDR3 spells CASSLEPADYNEQFF. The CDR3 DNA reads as TGTGCCAGCAGCTTGGAGCCAGCGGACTACAATGAGCAGTTCTTC.

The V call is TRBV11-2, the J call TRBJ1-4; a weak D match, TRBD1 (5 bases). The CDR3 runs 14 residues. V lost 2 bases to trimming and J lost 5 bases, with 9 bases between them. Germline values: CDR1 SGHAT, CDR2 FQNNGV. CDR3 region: CASSLRQNNEKLFF. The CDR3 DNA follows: TGTGCCAGCAGCTTACGACAGAACAATGAAAAACTGTTTTTT.